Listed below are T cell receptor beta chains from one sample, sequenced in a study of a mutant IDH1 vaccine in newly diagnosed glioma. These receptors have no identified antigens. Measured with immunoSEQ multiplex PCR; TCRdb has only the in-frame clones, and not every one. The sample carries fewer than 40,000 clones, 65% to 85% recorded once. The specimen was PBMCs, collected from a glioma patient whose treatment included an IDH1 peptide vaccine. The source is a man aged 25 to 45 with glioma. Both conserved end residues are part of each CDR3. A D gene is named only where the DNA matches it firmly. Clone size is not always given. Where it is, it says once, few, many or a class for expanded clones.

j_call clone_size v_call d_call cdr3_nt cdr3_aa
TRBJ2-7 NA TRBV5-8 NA TGTGCCAGCAGCTTGGATCGGGGCCCCACTGAGCAGTACTTC CASSLDRGPTEQYF
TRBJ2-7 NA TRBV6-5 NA TGTGCCAGCAGTCTACGCCCGGGGGGCGACGAGCAGTACTTC CASSLRPGGDEQYF
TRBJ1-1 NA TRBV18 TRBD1 TGTGCCAGCTCACCCATCGGGACAGCCAACACTGAAGCTTTCTTT CASSPIGTANTEAFF
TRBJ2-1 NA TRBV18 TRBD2 TGTGCCAGCTCAACCTCAACTAGCGTGGATGAGCAGTTCTTC CASSTSTSVDEQFF
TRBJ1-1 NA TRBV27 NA TGTGCCAGCAGGCCGGGACACCGGAACACTGAAGCTTTCTTT CASRPGHRNTEAFF
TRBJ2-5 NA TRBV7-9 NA TGTGCCAGCAGCCCAACCGGTGGAGATCTAGGGAACTTC CASSPTGGDLGNF
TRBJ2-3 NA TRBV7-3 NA TGTGCCAGCAGCCCCCAGGTAGGGCTCCGACCTGCAGATACGCAGTATTTT CASSPQVGLRPADTQYF
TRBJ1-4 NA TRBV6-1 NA TGTGCCAGCGAAGAGACTACAACTAATGAAAAACTGTTTTTT CASEETTTNEKLFF
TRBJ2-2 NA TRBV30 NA TGTGCCTGCCAGAACACCGGGGAGCTGTTTTTT CACQNTGELFF
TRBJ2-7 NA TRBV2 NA TGTGCCAGCAGTCGGCATACTCTCGGGGGTGGAAACTACGAGCAGTACTTC CASSRHTLGGGNYEQYF
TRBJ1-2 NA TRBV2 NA TGTGCCAGCAACCCGTCGAGGGAAGACGTAGGTTACACCTTC CASNPSREDVGYTF
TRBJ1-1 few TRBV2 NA TGTGCCAGCACTCTCGAAGGAAGGACTGAAGCTTTCTTT CASTLEGRTEAFF
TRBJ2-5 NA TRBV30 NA TGTGCCTGGAGTCCGGGGTCCCGAGAGACCCAGTACTTC CAWSPGSRETQYF
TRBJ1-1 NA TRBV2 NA TGTGCCAGTCACAGGAGAGGGAGGGACACTGAAGCTTTCTTT CASHRRGRDTEAFF
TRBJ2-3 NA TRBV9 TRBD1 TGTGCCAGCAGCGGCACCGGGACAGGGGATTTTGATACGCAGTATTTT CASSGTGTGDFDTQYF
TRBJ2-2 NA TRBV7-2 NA TGTGCCAGCAGCTTAGCGTGGACACCCACCGGGGAGCTGTTTTTT CASSLAWTPTGELFF
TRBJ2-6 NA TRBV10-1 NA TGCGCCAGCAGTGAGTCACTAACCAGCTCTGGGGCCAACGTCCTGACTTTC CASSESLTSSGANVLTF
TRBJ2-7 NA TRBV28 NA TGTGCCAGCAGAGCACAGGGTGGGGACGAGCAGTACTTC CASRAQGGDEQYF
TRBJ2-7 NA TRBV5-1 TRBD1 TGCGCCAGCAGCCCCGGGACAGGGAGCTCCTACGAGCAGTACTTC CASSPGTGSSYEQYF
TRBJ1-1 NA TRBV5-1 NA TGCGCCAGCAGCTTGGAAGCTGAAGCTTTCTTT CASSLEAEAFF
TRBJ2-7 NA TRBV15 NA TGTGCCACCAGCAGAGATAATCTTAGCCCCGGGCAACTCTACGAGCAGTACTTC CATSRDNLSPGQLYEQYF
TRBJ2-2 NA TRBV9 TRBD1 TGTGCCAGCAGCGTGAGACAGGGGGCGAACACCGGGGAGCTGTTTTTT CASSVRQGANTGELFF
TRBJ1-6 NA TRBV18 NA TGTGCCAGCTCAGAGGGACACCCTTATAATTCACCCCTCCACTTT CASSEGHPYNSPLHF
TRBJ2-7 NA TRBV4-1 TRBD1 TGCGCCAGCAGCCAACTCCCCCCACACAGGGGGCGCAGGTTCTACGAGCAGTACTTC CASSQLPPHRGRRFYEQYF
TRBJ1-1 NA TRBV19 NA TGTGCCAGTAGTATGGCCCCCCCATCTGAAGCTTTCTTT CASSMAPPSEAFF
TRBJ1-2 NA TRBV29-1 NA TGCAGCGTTGAAGAACTAAGGGTTGGTGGCTACACCTTC CSVEELRVGGYTF
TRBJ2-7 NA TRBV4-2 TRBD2 TGTGCCAGCAGCCAGCCGGGACTAGCTCCCTACGAGCAGTACTTC CASSQPGLAPYEQYF
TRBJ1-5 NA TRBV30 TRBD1 TGTGCCTGGGACAGGGCTGGGCAGCCCCAGCATTTT CAWDRAGQPQHF
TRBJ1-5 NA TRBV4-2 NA TGTGCCAGCAGCCAAGATGAGGGGGTCAATCAGCCCCAGCATTTT CASSQDEGVNQPQHF
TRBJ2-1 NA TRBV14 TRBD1 TGTGCCAGCAGCCAAGCGGGACAGGGTCCCTACAATGAGCAGTTCTTC CASSQAGQGPYNEQFF
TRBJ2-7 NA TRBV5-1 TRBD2 TGCGCCAGCAGCTTGGCTTTTAGTGTGGGACTAGCGAGACGATTCTCCTACGAGCAGTACTTC CASSLAFSVGLARRFSYEQYF
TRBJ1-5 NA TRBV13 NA TGTGCCAGCAGCTCGCAAGGCAATCAGCCCCAGCATTTT CASSSQGNQPQHF
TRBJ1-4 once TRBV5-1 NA TGCGCCAGCACCCGGGGAGGAAGTAATGAAAAACTGTTTTTT CASTRGGSNEKLFF
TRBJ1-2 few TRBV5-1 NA TGCGCCAGCAGCTTGGGGGCGACAGATTACACCTTC CASSLGATDYTF
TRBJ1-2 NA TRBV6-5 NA TGTGCCAGCAGTGCTACAGGGTCGGTCTATGGCTACACCTTC CASSATGSVYGYTF
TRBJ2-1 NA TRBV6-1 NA TGTGCCAGCATTGGGGCAGGGGCGGGCAATGAGCAGTTCTTC CASIGAGAGNEQFF
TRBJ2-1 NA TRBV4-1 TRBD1 TGCGCCAGCAGCCAGGCCGGGACAGGGGCCAATGAGCAGTTCTTC CASSQAGTGANEQFF
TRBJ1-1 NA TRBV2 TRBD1 TGTGCCAGCCTGTCACAGGGGGCCGTTGGCACTGAAGCTTTCTTT CASLSQGAVGTEAFF
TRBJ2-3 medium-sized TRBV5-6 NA TGTGCCAGCAGCTTGGAGGGGGAGTGGGATACGCAGTATTTT CASSLEGEWDTQYF
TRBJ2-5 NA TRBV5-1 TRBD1 TGCGCCAGCAGCTCCACGGGGACAGGGGGTCTCAAGACCCAGTACTTC CASSSTGTGGLKTQYF
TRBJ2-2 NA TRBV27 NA TGTGCCAGCAGTCTCACAACGGGACCGGACACCGGGGAGCTGTTTTTT CASSLTTGPDTGELFF
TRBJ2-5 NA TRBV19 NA TGTGCCAGTAGACTAGGAGAGACCCAGTACTTC CASRLGETQYF
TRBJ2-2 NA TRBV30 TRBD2 TGTGCCTGGAGTCCTAAGACTAGCGGGGCTCCCCGGAAAAACGGGGAGCTGTTTTTT CAWSPKTSGAPRKNGELFF
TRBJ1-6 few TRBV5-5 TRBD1 TGTGCCAGCAGTCGACGACAGGGTCATTCACCCCTCCACTTT CASSRRQGHSPLHF
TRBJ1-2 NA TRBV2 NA TGTGCCACAGATACAGGGCTCGTAGGCTACACCTTC CATDTGLVGYTF